This TCR beta chain was profiled in a study of OX40 agonist ivuxolimab in advanced cancers. Turning to the overall study: The costimulatory receptor OX40 (CD134) was targeted by ivuxolimab, a fully human IgG2 agonistic monoclonal antibody. Among the approximately 54 dose-escalation patients, approximately 20 had hepatocellular carcinoma, some 15 melanoma, 9 renal cell carcinoma and 9 head and neck cancer. Patients were allowed to have had prior anti-PD-1, anti-PD-L1 or anti-CTLA-4 therapy, and 40% of the dose-escalation patients had previously received checkpoint inhibitors. The monotherapy dose-escalation portion (N of about 50 patients) of the phase I ivuxolimab trial is reported in the paper. Three dose-escalation patients achieved partial responses, one with hepatocellular carcinoma and two with cutaneous melanoma. Peripheral TCRbeta sequencing was intended to test whether TCR sequence diversity was altered and clonal T-cell expansion was caused by ivuxolimab. Intravenous ivuxolimab was administered to patients every 2 weeks at six dose levels: 0.01, 0.1, 0.3, 1.5, 3 and 10 mg/kg. In the dose-escalation cohort, around four fifths of patients were male, and the mean age was around 60 years with a range of about 20 to 80. Paper-wide results and their limitations: Low levels of normalized T-cell clonal expansion were also seen in some nonresponding patients. In the 0.1-3.0 mg/kg groups, partial responders had among the lowest normalized peripheral clonal expansion, particularly in CD8+ T cells. After ivuxolimab, more expanded clones were found on average in CD8+ T cells than in CD4+ T cells. Clonal expansion of both CD4+ and CD8+ blood T cells was observed from baseline to week 6 at doses 0.1 to 3.0 mg/kg. The antigen specificity of the peripheral T cells that underwent clonal expansion was not determined.

Genomic DNA was isolated from the sorted cells so that the TCRbeta CDR3 region could be sequenced. The immunoSEQ Assay was used for sequencing of TCRbeta CDR3 regions. As stored in TCRdb, this immuneACCESS dataset retains in-frame rearrangements with V and J assigned. A fraction of the clones does not appear; measured against another copy, unresolved V genes explain less than half of the discrepancy, and the remainder lacks a known reason. This sample lists about 61,000 clones; approximately 90% were detected once. The ten largest clonotypes hold approximately 1.8% of the sample. Points on this clone: Its recognized antigen is unknown. Base qualities are not recorded, but no much larger clone differs from it by a single base.

V is trimmed back by 3 bases and J by 6 bases, and the junction contains 4 bases that no gene match accounts for. Looking up the germline V gene yields CDR1 MNHNS and CDR2 SASEGT. Measured from the cysteine to the phenylalanine, the CDR3 is 14 residues long. Of the read, only the CDR3 DNA is kept; its 42 bases are in frame from base 1. The trial excluded patients who had a history of autoimmune disease or who were on systemic immunosuppression. Peripheral blood for TCR sequencing was collected from all dose cohorts at baseline, on cycle 4 day 1, and on cycle 7 day 1. Samples were obtained from an open-label, multicenter, first-in-human phase I dose-escalation trial of ivuxolimab. Adults with locally advanced or metastatic head and neck squamous cell, hepatocellular, melanoma or renal cell carcinoma were enrolled in the trial. Before TCR sequencing, CD4+ and CD8+ T cells were separately sorted from peripheral blood.

The sample was CD4+ or CD8+ T cells sorted from blood, taken in a trial of the OX40 agonist ivuxolimab. This clonotype was sampled from an adult with an advanced solid tumor such as melanoma, head and neck, liver or kidney cancer. The rearranged segments are TRBV6-1 and TRBJ2-7, with 11 central nucleotides matching TRBD1. The CDR3 has the sequence CASSEGGTGGEQYF. The nucleotide sequence reads as follows: TGTGCCAGCAGTGAGGGTGGGACAGGGGGCGAGCAGTACTTC.